These 26 T cell receptor beta chains came from one sample sequenced in a study of neurological immune-mediated disorders. TCRdb reprocessed the 5' RACE reads with MiXCR, giving one entry per CDR3 protein. The sample yields thousands of distinct CDR3 sequences, 23% seen once. The sequenced sample consisted of CD8+ T cells from blood. These receptors were collected from a woman aged 55-70 years with HTLV-1-associated myelopathy (HAM/TSP).

This clonotype turned up a few times. This chain connects TRBV6-5 to TRBJ2-1; D is perhaps TRBD2 (6 bases). Germline CDR1 reads MNHEY; CDR2 reads SVGAGI. The CDR3 runs to 15 residues. Deletions cut 1 base from V and 0 bases from J, with 7 bases between. The CDR3, as DNA: TGTGCCAGCAGTTACTTCGGGAGCTCCTACAATGAGCAGTTCTTC. Protein product: CASSYFGSSYNEQFF.

This clonotype is classed as large. The chain combines TRBV29-1 with TRBJ2-2, with D unclear. CDR1 and CDR2 from the germline V gene are SQVTM and ANQGSEA. CDR3 length: 13 residues. Trimming removed 6 bases from V and 1 base from J, with 9 bases in between. The CDR3, as DNA: TGCAGCGTCCTGGCAGAGAACACCGGGGAGCTGTTTTTT. Residues: CSVLAENTGELFF.

Ten or more counts support this clonotype. The chain uses TRBV11-3 and TRBJ2-7; TRBD1 aligns across 8 bases. J gave up 1 base and V 5 bases, and 7 bases lay outside the gene matches. Per germline, CDR1 SGHNT and CDR2 YENEEA. The CDR3 consists of 15 residues. In DNA, the CDR3 is TGTGCCAGCAGCCCGGACAGGGTGGAATCCTACGAGCAGTACTTC. This sequence encodes CASSPDRVESYEQYF.

In its sample, this clonotype is medium-sized. The gene calls are TRBV20-1 and TRBJ1-6; perhaps TRBD1 as D (5 bases). This CDR3 contains 15 residues. V was clipped by 3 bases and J by 1 base, with 10 bases between them. The germline V gene encodes CDR1 DFQATT and CDR2 SNEGSKA (reference sequence). CDR3 DNA sequence: TGCAGTGCTAGGGTGCAGGGTTCCTATAATTCACCCCTCCACTTT. This codes for CSARVQGSYNSPLHF.

Turning to this clonotype: A junction end diverges from the germline sequence, so it may reflect a read error. The J gene is TRBJ1-1, the V gene TRBV14; D gene uncertain. Germline V lookup: CDR1 SGHDN, CDR2 FVKESK. The CDR3 covers 16 residues. CDR3 loop: CASSMPPRTMNTEAFF. The CDR3 DNA follows: TGTGCTAGCAGCATGCCCCCCCGTACAATGAACACTGAAGCTTTCTTT.

Sample share makes this clonotype medium-sized. The chain employs TRBV12-3 or TRBV12-4 and TRBJ2-1; perhaps TRBD1 as D (6 bases). The V end lost 5 bases, the J end lost 0 bases, and 11 bases lay between the germline ends. The CDR3 is 15 amino acids. CDR3 loop: CASSPGQYSYNEQFF. The CDR3, as DNA: TGTGCCAGCAGTCCTGGACAGTACTCCTACAATGAGCAGTTCTTC.

This clonotype was counted at least ten times. The chain combines TRBV3-1 with TRBJ2-7; 7 bases agree with TRBD1. Unmatched junction bases numbered 1, after V lost 3 bases and J lost 2 bases. The germline CDR1 and CDR2 sequences are LGHDT and YNNKEL (reference sequence). The CDR3 is 13 residues long. This CDR3 is CASSQGQTYEQYF. The CDR3 DNA reads as TGTGCCAGCAGCCAGGGACAGACCTACGAGCAGTACTTC.

This clonotype ranks as medium-sized. This chain links TRBV20-1 with TRBJ2-7, with 13 positions matching TRBD2. The CDR3 covers 16 residues. V lost 3 bases and J lost 3; bases outside the gene matches: 8. CDR1 is DFQATT, CDR2 SNEGSKA, per germline (reference sequence). The CDR3: CSASPLLAGGVYEQYF. The CDR3 nucleotides read TGCAGTGCTAGCCCCCTACTAGCGGGGGGGGTCTACGAGCAGTACTTC.

This clonotype qualifies as medium-sized (0.01 to 0.1%). The rearrangement links TRBV30 to TRBJ2-1; possibly TRBD2 for D (6 bases). Deletions cut 0 bases from V and 9 bases from J, with 12 bases between. The CDR3 length is 13 residues. Germline values: CDR1 GTSNPN, CDR2 SVGIG (reference sequence). CDR3 sequence: CAWSVKGTFEQFF. The CDR3 nucleotides are TGTGCCTGGAGTGTAAAGGGGACTTTTGAGCAGTTCTTC.

Note on this clonotype: Given the absence of the conserved phenylalanine or tryptophan at the CDR3 end, a read error is likely. The chain combines TRBV6-2 or TRBV6-3 with TRBJ2-7; D gene uncertain. The V and J ends lost 6 bases and 0 bases respectively, with 12 bases between them. There are 14 residues in the CDR3. From germline, CDR1 is MNHEY and CDR2 SVGEGT. The CDR3 is CASRTEKSSYEQYS. The CDR3 DNA sequence: TGTGCCAGCAGGACCGAGAAGAGCTCCTACGAGCAGTACTCC.

The table lists this clonotype with many counts. The chain employs TRBV29-1 and TRBJ1-1, with D unresolved. This CDR3 spans 13 amino acids. Trimming took 4 bases from V and 4 from J, leaving 13 bases between them. The V gene's germline CDR1 is SQVTM and CDR2 ANQGSEA. DNA of the CDR3: TGCAGCGTTGGGAGCGCGGTGAGCACTGAAGCTTTCTTT. This sequence encodes CSVGSAVSTEAFF.

This clonotype has at least ten counts. The gene calls are TRBV20-1 and TRBJ1-3; D possibly corresponds to TRBD1 (5 bases). Trimming took off 0 bases at V and 2 bases at J, with 14 bases between the two ends. Germline CDR1 reads DFQATT; CDR2 reads SNEGSKA (reference sequence). The CDR3 is made up of 16 amino acids. CDR3 DNA sequence: TGCAGTGCTAGAGATGATCGACAGTTCCCTGGAAACACCATATATTTT. Protein: CSARDDRQFPGNTIYF.

The V and J genes are TRBV20-1 and TRBJ1-1; D is unresolved. This CDR3 spans 12 amino acids. Germline CDR1 DFQATT, CDR2 SNEGSKA (reference sequence). The V gene lost 4 bases and the J gene lost 5 bases, with 11 bases spanning the gap. CDR3 DNA sequence: TGCAGTGCTAAAACACTGGGGACTGAAGCTTTCTTT. Its protein is CSAKTLGTEAFF.

This rearrangement joins TRBV4-1 to TRBJ1-6, with D tentatively TRBD1 (6 bases). The CDR3 is 14 amino acids. Germline CDR1 and CDR2: MGHRA and YSYEKL. Trimming shortened V by 3 bases and J by 9 bases, and 12 bases separated the two germline ends. CDR3 sequence reads: CASSQGALPSPLHF. CDR3 DNA: TGCGCCAGCAGCCAGGGGGCGCTTCCTTCACCCCTCCACTTT.

This clonotype has at least ten counts. The rearrangement uses TRBV11-3 and TRBJ2-2; D uncertain. V lost 2 bases to trimming and J lost 6 bases, with 4 bases between them. The CDR3 length is 12 residues. Germline V CDR1 and CDR2: SGHNT, YENEEA. CDR3 sequence reads: CASSLRAGELFF. The DNA for the CDR3 is TGTGCCAGCAGCTTACGGGCCGGGGAGCTGTTTTTT.

Relative to its sample, this clonotype is medium-sized. The chain joins TRBV7-9 to TRBJ2-1; D tentatively fits TRBD1 or TRBD2 (5 bases each). The CDR3 spans 13 residues. The V end was cut by 5 bases, the J end by 5 bases, with 10 bases between. Germline loops: CDR1 SEHNR, CDR2 FQNEAQ (reference sequence). The CDR3 loop reads CASSPGTHNEQFF. The CDR3 DNA is TGTGCCAGCAGCCCCGGGACCCACAATGAGCAGTTCTTC.

This clonotype came up many times. The rearrangement joins TRBV4-1 to TRBJ2-7, with D hard to call. Germline V gene data show CDR1 as MGHRA and CDR2 as YSYEKL. Trimming took off 0 bases at V and 1 base at J, with 10 bases between the two ends. The CDR3 has 15 amino acids. DNA for the CDR3: TGCGCCAGCAGCCAAGATATGGGCAGTTCCTACGAGCAGTACTTC. Translated: CASSQDMGSSYEQYF.

The chain links TRBV20-1 to TRBJ2-1; 7 bases map to TRBD1. The ends lost 5 bases at V and 2 bases at J; junction bases unmatched: 15. Germline-derived CDR1 and CDR2 are DFQATT and SNEGSKA (reference sequence). The CDR3 runs 17 residues. CDR3 sequence reads: CSAGPTSWTGPYNEQFF. For the CDR3, the DNA is TGCAGTGCTGGACCCACTAGTTGGACAGGCCCCTACAATGAGCAGTTCTTC.

This clonotype was seen at least ten times. CDR3 in amino acids: CSVDLGQGPYEQYF. The CDR3, as DNA: TGCAGCGTTGATTTGGGGCAGGGCCCCTACGAGCAGTACTTC. The rearrangement uses TRBV29-1 and TRBJ2-7, with TRBD1 as a possible D gene (5 bases). The CDR3 is 14 amino acids. V dropped 3 bases and J dropped 2 bases, with 14 bases sitting between them. Germline values: CDR1 SQVTM, CDR2 ANQGSEA.

This clonotype has at least ten counts. The chain is built from TRBV7-6 and TRBJ1-5; 8 nucleotides line up with TRBD1. V shed 5 bases and J 0 bases; nucleotides not matched to a gene: 6. The CDR3 runs 16 residues. CDR1 is SGHVS and CDR2 is FNYEAQ in the germline V gene. The CDR3 DNA follows: TGTGCCAGCAGCCCTGACAGGGGAATTAGCAATCAGCCCCAGCATTTT. Protein product: CASSPDRGISNQPQHF.

This clonotype is medium-sized in the sample. The chain joins TRBV5-1 to TRBJ2-3, with 15 bases lining up with TRBD2. V lost 9 bases and J lost 7; bases outside the gene matches: 3. CDR1 SGHRS and CDR2 YFSETQ come from the germline V gene. The CDR3 spans 13 residues. The CDR3 region is CATGTSGGHTQYF. In nucleotides, the CDR3 is TGCGCCACCGGGACTAGCGGGGGGCATACGCAGTATTTT.

This clonotype was counted many times. J is TRBJ2-1 and V is TRBV27; 7 bases map to TRBD2. The CDR3 extends over 15 amino acids. Germline V gene data show CDR1 as MNHEY and CDR2 as SMNVEV (reference sequence). J gave up 4 bases and V 6 bases, and 9 bases lay outside the gene matches. CDR3 region: CASSPSGMGYNEQFF. For the CDR3, the DNA is TGTGCCAGCAGCCCCAGCGGGATGGGTTACAATGAGCAGTTCTTC.

The rearrangement uses TRBV29-1 and TRBJ1-1; D possibly corresponds to TRBD1 (5 bases). Trimming cost V 8 bases and J 0 bases, with 19 bases left between them. Germline CDR1 SQVTM, CDR2 ANQGSEA. The CDR3 consists of 15 residues. The CDR3: CSSTSYKGMNTEAFF. The CDR3 bases are TGCAGCTCCACATCATATAAGGGGATGAACACTGAAGCTTTCTTT.

By share, this clonotype ranks as medium-sized. The J gene is TRBJ1-3, the V gene TRBV14; no firm D call. Germline lookup yields CDR1 SGHDN and CDR2 FVKESK. V was cut by 0 bases and J by 3 bases, with 6 bases left in between. This CDR3 region has 14 residues. This CDR3 reads CASSQEPFGNTIYF. In DNA form, the CDR3 reads TGTGCCAGCAGCCAAGAACCCTTTGGAAACACCATATATTTT.

This rearrangement joins TRBV20-1 to TRBJ2-1, with 8 positions matching TRBD2. Looked up from germline, CDR1 is DFQATT and CDR2 is SNEGSKA (reference sequence). J lost 1 base, V lost 3 bases, and 14 bases had no gene match. The CDR3 consists of 18 residues. The CDR3: CSASQLKNTSGSYNEQFF. Here the CDR3 DNA reads TGCAGTGCTAGCCAACTTAAAAATACTAGCGGATCCTACAATGAGCAGTTCTTC.

This clonotype occurred many times. The V gene is TRBV18, the J gene TRBJ2-1; 14 nucleotides align to TRBD2. The CDR3 length is 16 residues. Trimming at V came to 6 bases and at J to 10 bases, leaving 11 bases not matched to a gene. Germline-derived CDR1 and CDR2 are KGHSH and LQKENI. The CDR3 sequence: CASSDQGLAGVYEQFF. Written as DNA, the CDR3 is TGTGCCAGCTCTGACCAGGGACTAGCGGGAGTATACGAGCAGTTCTTC.